The rows below give T cell receptor beta chains drawn from one sample of a study of blood T cell repertoires in COVID-19. Profiled with immunoSEQ multiplex PCR; TCRdb holds only in-frame clones, not every one. The sample lists around 260,000 clones, roughly 88% occurring once. The sequencing input was peripheral blood. Receptor source: a woman aged 70-85 years with COVID-19, enrolled during active disease. Both conserved end residues are part of each CDR3. A D gene is named only where the DNA matches it firmly. The size of a clone is reported for some rows only, either as once, few or many, or as a class for expanded clones.

d_call: .; j_call: TRBJ1-6; v_call: TRBV19; clone_size: .; cdr3_aa: CASSIVGQRNSPLHF; cdr3_nt: TGTGCCAGTAGTATTGTGGGCCAACGGAATTCACCCCTCCACTTT
d_call: .; j_call: TRBJ2-5; v_call: TRBV7-3; clone_size: .; cdr3_aa: CASSLGVPEETQYF; cdr3_nt: TGTGCCAGCAGCTTAGGTGTTCCAGAAGAGACCCAGTACTTC
d_call: TRBD1; j_call: TRBJ1-2; v_call: TRBV10-3; clone_size: .; cdr3_aa: CAISEGTGTNYGYTF; cdr3_nt: TGTGCCATCAGTGAAGGGACAGGAACTAACTATGGCTACACCTTC
d_call: TRBD1; j_call: TRBJ1-3; v_call: TRBV5-1; clone_size: .; cdr3_aa: CASSRGQDVNTIYF; cdr3_nt: TGCGCCAGCAGCCGAGGACAGGATGTGAACACCATATATTTT
d_call: TRBD1; j_call: TRBJ1-2; v_call: TRBV11-2; clone_size: .; cdr3_aa: CASSLDLQGGYGYTF; cdr3_nt: TGTGCCAGCAGCTTAGATCTCCAGGGGGGTTATGGCTACACCTTC
d_call: TRBD1; j_call: TRBJ1-1; v_call: TRBV5-1; clone_size: .; cdr3_aa: CASSLQGDTEAFF; cdr3_nt: TGCGCCAGCAGCTTGCAGGGGGACACTGAAGCTTTCTTT
d_call: .; j_call: TRBJ2-7; v_call: TRBV11-3; clone_size: .; cdr3_aa: CASSLEPGSLYEQYF; cdr3_nt: TGTGCCAGCAGCTTAGAGCCGGGTTCACTCTACGAGCAGTACTTC
d_call: .; j_call: TRBJ1-3; v_call: TRBV29-1; clone_size: .; cdr3_aa: CSVDPGSSGNTIYF; cdr3_nt: TGCAGCGTTGACCCTGGTAGCTCTGGAAACACCATATATTTT
d_call: TRBD2; j_call: TRBJ2-7; v_call: TRBV6-5; clone_size: .; cdr3_aa: CASTLAGDSYEQYF; cdr3_nt: TGTGCCAGCACCCTAGCGGGGGACTCCTACGAGCAGTACTTC
d_call: .; j_call: TRBJ1-1; v_call: TRBV3-1/TRBV3-2; clone_size: .; cdr3_aa: CASSLLTGTEAFF; cdr3_nt: TGTGCCAGCAGCCTATTGACGGGCACTGAAGCTTTCTTT
d_call: TRBD2; j_call: TRBJ2-2; v_call: TRBV4-2; clone_size: .; cdr3_aa: CASSPRLAGDLGELFF; cdr3_nt: TGTGCCAGCAGCCCCCGACTAGCGGGAGATCTCGGGGAGCTGTTTTTT
d_call: TRBD2; j_call: TRBJ2-4; v_call: TRBV28; clone_size: .; cdr3_aa: CASSLLGASGAKNIQYF; cdr3_nt: TGTGCCAGCAGTCTATTGGGGGCTAGCGGGGCCAAAAACATTCAGTACTTC
d_call: TRBD1; j_call: TRBJ1-2; v_call: TRBV30; clone_size: few; cdr3_aa: CALRTGEDYGYTF; cdr3_nt: TGTGCCCTACGGACAGGGGAAGACTATGGCTACACCTTC
d_call: .; j_call: TRBJ1-1; v_call: TRBV6-5; clone_size: .; cdr3_aa: CASSYSSNTEAFF; cdr3_nt: TGTGCCAGCAGTTACTCATCAAACACTGAAGCTTTCTTT
d_call: .; j_call: TRBJ2-5; v_call: TRBV3-1/TRBV3-2; clone_size: .; cdr3_aa: CASNRLGPGETQYF; cdr3_nt: TGTGCCAGCAACCGACTAGGGCCCGGGGAGACCCAGTACTTC
d_call: .; j_call: TRBJ2-7; v_call: TRBV7-2; clone_size: .; cdr3_aa: CASSLARASEGRDF; cdr3_nt: TGTGCCAGCAGCTTAGCTCGAGCGTCCGAGGGTAGGGACTTC
d_call: TRBD1; j_call: TRBJ2-7; v_call: TRBV18; clone_size: once; cdr3_aa: CASSNRDRSSYEQYF; cdr3_nt: TGTGCCAGCTCCAACCGGGACAGGAGCTCCTACGAGCAGTACTTC
d_call: TRBD1; j_call: TRBJ1-5; v_call: TRBV6-5; clone_size: .; cdr3_aa: CASSILGGDQPQHF; cdr3_nt: TGTGCCAGCAGCATCTTAGGGGGCGACCAGCCCCAGCATTTT
d_call: .; j_call: TRBJ1-3; v_call: TRBV4-1; clone_size: few; cdr3_aa: CASKNRLAGNTIYF; cdr3_nt: TGCGCCAGCAAAAACAGGTTAGCCGGAAACACCATATATTTT
d_call: TRBD1; j_call: TRBJ2-1; v_call: TRBV5-1; clone_size: .; cdr3_aa: CASRPGQGAYNEQFF; cdr3_nt: TGCGCCAGCAGACCGGGACAGGGTGCCTACAATGAGCAGTTCTTC
d_call: TRBD2; j_call: TRBJ2-2; v_call: TRBV7-3; clone_size: .; cdr3_aa: CASGLGNTGELFF; cdr3_nt: TGTGCCAGCGGACTAGGGAACACCGGGGAGCTGTTTTTT
d_call: TRBD1; j_call: TRBJ1-5; v_call: TRBV15; clone_size: .; cdr3_aa: CARTGDNQPQHF; cdr3_nt: TGTGCCCGGACAGGTGACAATCAGCCCCAGCATTTT
d_call: TRBD1; j_call: TRBJ2-7; v_call: TRBV11-3; clone_size: .; cdr3_aa: CASSLGAGQVYEQYF; cdr3_nt: TGTGCCAGCAGCTTAGGGGCGGGACAGGTCTACGAGCAGTACTTC
d_call: TRBD1; j_call: TRBJ1-5; v_call: TRBV7-8; clone_size: .; cdr3_aa: CASSPSTGGSNQPQHF; cdr3_nt: TGTGCCAGCAGCCCCTCGACAGGGGGAAGCAATCAGCCCCAGCATTTT
d_call: .; j_call: TRBJ1-1; v_call: TRBV5-1; clone_size: .; cdr3_aa: CASSLGRHNFGDTEAFF; cdr3_nt: TGCGCCAGCAGCTTGGGTCGACACAATTTCGGGGACACTGAAGCTTTCTTT
d_call: TRBD2; j_call: TRBJ2-1; v_call: TRBV19; clone_size: .; cdr3_aa: CASSISAGSSYNEQFF; cdr3_nt: TGTGCCAGTAGTATTTCAGCGGGAAGCTCCTACAATGAGCAGTTCTTC
d_call: .; j_call: TRBJ1-6; v_call: TRBV6-5; clone_size: .; cdr3_aa: CASSFEVRHNSPLHF; cdr3_nt: TGTGCCAGCAGTTTCGAAGTCAGGCACAATTCACCCCTCCACTTT
d_call: TRBD1; j_call: TRBJ2-7; v_call: TRBV19; clone_size: .; cdr3_aa: CASSGDRDYEQYF; cdr3_nt: TGTGCCAGTAGCGGGGACAGGGATTACGAGCAGTACTTC
d_call: TRBD1; j_call: TRBJ1-5; v_call: TRBV28; clone_size: .; cdr3_aa: CASSSPDRGHQPQHF; cdr3_nt: TGTGCCAGCAGTTCCCCGGACAGGGGGCATCAGCCCCAGCATTTT
d_call: TRBD2; j_call: TRBJ2-7; v_call: TRBV28; clone_size: .; cdr3_aa: CASKFGLAGGYEQYF; cdr3_nt: TGTGCCAGCAAGTTTGGCCTAGCGGGAGGGTACGAGCAGTACTTC
d_call: .; j_call: TRBJ1-2; v_call: TRBV5-1; clone_size: .; cdr3_aa: CASSFLSNYGYTF; cdr3_nt: TGCGCCAGCAGCTTCCTGTCTAACTATGGCTACACCTTC
d_call: .; j_call: TRBJ1-4; v_call: TRBV9; clone_size: few; cdr3_aa: CASSVSPQGGEKLFF; cdr3_nt: TGTGCCAGCAGCGTATCCCCGCAGGGAGGCGAAAAACTGTTTTTT
d_call: TRBD2; j_call: TRBJ2-1; v_call: TRBV7-9; clone_size: .; cdr3_aa: CASSLVPSGRSGEQFF; cdr3_nt: TGTGCCAGCAGCTTAGTCCCCAGCGGGAGATCGGGTGAGCAGTTCTTC
d_call: TRBD1; j_call: TRBJ2-5; v_call: TRBV6-5; clone_size: once; cdr3_aa: CASKRDRAPETQYF; cdr3_nt: TGTGCCAGCAAGAGGGACAGGGCTCCAGAGACCCAGTACTTC
d_call: TRBD1; j_call: TRBJ1-2; v_call: TRBV2; clone_size: few; cdr3_aa: CASRQGARGYTF; cdr3_nt: TGTGCCAGCAGGCAGGGGGCGCGCGGCTACACCTTC
d_call: .; j_call: TRBJ2-3; v_call: TRBV14; clone_size: .; cdr3_aa: CASSSQSKRPDTQYF; cdr3_nt: TGTGCCAGCAGCTCCCAATCGAAGCGACCAGATACGCAGTATTTT
d_call: TRBD1; j_call: TRBJ2-3; v_call: TRBV2; clone_size: .; cdr3_aa: CASRPGQADTQYF; cdr3_nt: TGTGCCAGCAGACCGGGACAGGCAGATACGCAGTATTTT
d_call: .; j_call: TRBJ1-3; v_call: TRBV5-1; clone_size: .; cdr3_aa: CASSFEGGGNTIYF; cdr3_nt: TGCGCCAGCAGCTTCGAGGGTGGAGGAAACACCATATATTTT
d_call: .; j_call: TRBJ1-5; v_call: TRBV15; clone_size: once; cdr3_aa: CATSRERGGGGYNQPQHF; cdr3_nt: TGTGCCACCAGCAGAGAGCGGGGAGGGGGAGGTTATAATCAGCCCCAGCATTTT
d_call: TRBD2; j_call: TRBJ2-3; v_call: TRBV7-9; clone_size: .; cdr3_aa: CASSLLAASTDTQYF; cdr3_nt: TGTGCCAGCAGCCTACTAGCGGCTAGCACAGATACGCAGTATTTT
d_call: .; j_call: TRBJ1-1; v_call: TRBV27; clone_size: .; cdr3_aa: CASSLEEAFF; cdr3_nt: TGTGCCAGCAGTTTAGAGGAAGCTTTCTTT
d_call: .; j_call: TRBJ2-2; v_call: TRBV7-3; clone_size: .; cdr3_aa: CASSAPNTGELFF; cdr3_nt: TGTGCCAGCAGCGCGCCGAACACCGGGGAGCTGTTTTTT
d_call: .; j_call: TRBJ1-1; v_call: TRBV24-1; clone_size: few; cdr3_aa: CATSRTGPNTEAFF; cdr3_nt: TGTGCCACCAGTCGAACAGGGCCGAACACTGAAGCTTTCTTT
d_call: TRBD2; j_call: TRBJ2-3; v_call: TRBV5-5; clone_size: .; cdr3_aa: CASSLVVAGVGDTQYF; cdr3_nt: TGTGCCAGCAGCTTGGTGGTAGCGGGAGTGGGAGATACGCAGTATTTT
d_call: .; j_call: TRBJ1-5; v_call: TRBV7-9; clone_size: .; cdr3_aa: CASSPSGGGGNQPQHF; cdr3_nt: TGTGCCAGCAGCCCAAGTGGGGGCGGCGGCAATCAGCCCCAGCATTTT
d_call: .; j_call: TRBJ1-2; v_call: TRBV10-3; clone_size: .; cdr3_aa: CAISEGPNYGYTF; cdr3_nt: TGTGCCATCAGTGAGGGCCCGAACTATGGCTACACCTTC
d_call: TRBD1; j_call: TRBJ2-2; v_call: TRBV6-6; clone_size: .; cdr3_aa: CASSHRDRVGGELFF; cdr3_nt: TGTGCCAGCAGTCACCGGGACAGGGTTGGCGGGGAGCTGTTTTTT
d_call: TRBD2; j_call: TRBJ2-1; v_call: TRBV28; clone_size: .; cdr3_aa: CASSLRLAGGEQFF; cdr3_nt: TGTGCCAGCAGTTTAAGACTAGCGGGAGGTGAGCAGTTCTTC